The 9 T cell receptor beta chains in this list originate from one sample, sequenced in a study of CD8 T cell repertoires and HIV-1 epitope variants. Their specific antigens are unknown. Libraries were prepared by immunoSEQ multiplex PCR; TCRdb keeps only in-frame clonotypes and omits some of them. The sample shows about 4,800 clones, roughly 67% of them seen only once. Sequencing was carried out using cultured CD8+ T cells derived from PBMCs. These receptors were collected from a male donor with HIV.

The chain combines TRBV6-5 with TRBJ2-6, with TRBD1 matching 7 bases. This CDR3 region has 14 residues. Trimming took 5 bases from V and 2 from J; bases not matched to a gene: 0. The germline V gene encodes CDR1 MNHEY and CDR2 SVGAGI. Here the CDR3 DNA reads TGTGCCAGCAGTACAGGGGCTGGGGCCAACGTCCTGACTTTC. Residues: CASSTGAGANVLTF.

The chain employs TRBV30 and TRBJ1-5; D possibly corresponds to TRBD1 (5 bases). Trimming took off 1 base at V and 0 bases at J, with 13 bases between the two ends. Germline lookup yields CDR1 GTSNPN and CDR2 SVGIG (reference sequence). The CDR3 covers 16 residues. DNA for the CDR3: TGTGCCTGGAGTGAGGGGTGGCAGCATAGCAATCAGCCCCAGCATTTT. It yields the protein CAWSEGWQHSNQPQHF.

The genes are TRBV13 and TRBJ2-1, with 10 bases aligning to TRBD2. Germline lookup yields CDR1 PRHDT and CDR2 FYEKMQ (reference sequence). This CDR3 region has 16 residues. V was pared by 4 bases and J by 4 bases, with 7 bases of the junction left unmatched. The CDR3 nucleotides read TGTGCCAGCAGCTCATTTAATAGCGGGGGGTACAATGAGCAGTTCTTC. It translates to CASSSFNSGGYNEQFF.

This chain links TRBV28 with TRBJ1-2; D is perhaps TRBD1 (6 bases). The CDR3 is made up of 14 amino acids. Trimming stripped 3 bases from V and 3 bases from J, with 11 bases between. The germline gives CDR1 MDHEN, CDR2 SYDVKM. The CDR3 DNA reads TGTGCCAGCAGTTTCCCGGACAGCCACTATGGCTACACCTTC. It yields the protein CASSFPDSHYGYTF.

For this clone: A far larger clone is one base from this, pointing to a likely read error. This rearrangement joins TRBV5-4 to TRBJ2-7; D might be TRBD2 (6 bases). The CDR3 loop spans 19 amino acids. Deletions cut 4 bases from V and 0 bases from J, with 26 bases between. Germline CDR1 is SGHNT and CDR2 is YYREEE (reference sequence). Here the CDR3 DNA reads TGTGCCAGCAGCCAAGAGCCGGGAGCGGGCGCCCTGAGCTCCTACGAGCAGTACTTC. This codes for CASSQEPGAGALSSYEQYF. The full variable domain, rest sourced from reference TRBV5-4 and TRBJ2-7, is ETGVTQSPTHLIKTRGQQVTLRCSSQSGHNTVSWYQQALGQGPQFIFQYYREEENGRGNFPPRFSGLQFPNYSSELNVNALELDDSALYLCASSQEPGAGALSSYEQYFGPGTRLTVT.

The chain employs TRBV2 and TRBJ2-5; 9 bases fit TRBD1. Trimming removed 4 bases from V and 4 bases from J; junction bases left unmatched: 4. The CDR3 covers 14 residues. CDR1 and CDR2 (germline): SNHLY, FYNNEI. The CDR3 nucleotides read TGTGCCAGCAGTGCCCAGGGACAGGGAGAGACCCAGTACTTC. Its translation is CASSAQGQGETQYF.

The chain joins TRBV12-5 to TRBJ2-1; 7 bases fit TRBD1. The CDR3 runs 15 residues. Looked up from germline, CDR1 is LGHNT and CDR2 is FRNRAP. The junction had 9 bases not matched to a gene; V was cut back by 3 bases and J by 7 bases. The chain's CDR3 is CASGLSTGVRNEQFF. CDR3 nucleotide sequence: TGTGCTAGTGGTTTATCCACAGGGGTGAGGAATGAGCAGTTCTTC.

This clone was detected only a few times. The rearrangement uses TRBV9 and TRBJ2-3; weak D call: TRBD1 (6 bases). CDR3 size: 18 residues. Trimming took 4 bases from V and 4 from J, leaving 25 bases between them. Germline V gene sequence: CDR1 SGDLS, CDR2 YYNGEE. The CDR3 region has the DNA TGTGCCAGCAGCATGCCCGGTCCCGGACAGATATCTGCAGATACGCAGTATTTT. As protein: CASSMPGPGQISADTQYF.

The count of this clone is one. The chain joins TRBV19 to TRBJ2-2; 7 bases are shared with TRBD2. CDR3 size: 17 residues. Germline lookup yields CDR1 LNHDA and CDR2 SQIVND (reference sequence). The junction had 10 bases not matched to a gene; V was cut back by 2 bases and J by 4 bases. The chain's CDR3 is CASSISSWGGSTGELFF. The CDR3 nucleotides are TGTGCCAGTAGTATAAGCTCTTGGGGAGGGAGCACCGGGGAGCTGTTTTTT.